The text below deals with one T cell receptor beta chain. A clone one base away is much larger, so this may be a read error. Described time point: newly diagnosed GD, antithyroid drugs for less than 3 months. Making the TCR library involved RNA that had been extracted from PBMCs. These data belong to a study of regulatory T cells in long-lasting Graves disease. Investigators prepared the TCR beta libraries by applying iRepertoire HTBI primers and Arm-PCR of CDR3 regions. TCRdb analysed the multiplex PCR reads with MiXCR anew, one entry per CDR3 protein. This sample carries approximately 480,000 distinct CDR3 sequences, about 16% of them seen once, and the ten largest clones take about 12%. These data were also filed under a second study, of T cells in Graves' hyperthyroidism and ophthalmopathy.

The receptor was derived from a man in his forties or fifties with Graves disease. This sample comprised peripheral blood mononuclear cells (PBMCs), obtained at new diagnosis, from a patient treated with antithyroid drugs.

This CDR3 is CASSSELAAGIENEQFF. CDR3 DNA: TGCGCCAGCAGCTCGGAGTTAGCGGCGGGAATAGAGAATGAGCAGTTCTTC. This rearrangement joins TRBV5-1 to TRBJ2-1; possible D gene TRBD2, 6 bases. Germline CDR1 is SGHRS and CDR2 is YFSETQ. The CDR3 covers 17 residues. The V gene lost 3 bases and the J gene lost 7 bases, with 23 bases spanning the gap.